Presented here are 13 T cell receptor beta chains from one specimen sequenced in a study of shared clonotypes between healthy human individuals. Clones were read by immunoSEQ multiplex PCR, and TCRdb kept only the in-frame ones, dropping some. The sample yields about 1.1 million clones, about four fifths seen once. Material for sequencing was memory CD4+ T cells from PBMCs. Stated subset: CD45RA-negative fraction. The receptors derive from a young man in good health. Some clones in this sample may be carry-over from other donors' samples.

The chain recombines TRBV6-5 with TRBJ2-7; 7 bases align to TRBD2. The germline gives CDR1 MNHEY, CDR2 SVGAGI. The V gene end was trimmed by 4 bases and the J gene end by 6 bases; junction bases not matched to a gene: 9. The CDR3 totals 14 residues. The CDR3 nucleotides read TGTGCCAGCAGTTTAGACGGGCGGGAGAGCGAGCAGTACTTC. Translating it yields CASSLDGRESEQYF.

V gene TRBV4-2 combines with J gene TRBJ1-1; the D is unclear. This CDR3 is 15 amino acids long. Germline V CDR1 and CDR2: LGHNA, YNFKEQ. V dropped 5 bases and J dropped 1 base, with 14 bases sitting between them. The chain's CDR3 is CASSERMTANTEAFF. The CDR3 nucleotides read TGTGCCAGCAGCGAAAGGATGACCGCGAACACTGAAGCTTTCTTT.

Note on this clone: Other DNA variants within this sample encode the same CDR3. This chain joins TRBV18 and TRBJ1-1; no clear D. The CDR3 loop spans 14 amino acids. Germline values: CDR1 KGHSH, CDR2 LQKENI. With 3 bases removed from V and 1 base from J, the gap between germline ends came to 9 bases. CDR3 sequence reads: CASSPGSGNTEAFF. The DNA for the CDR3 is TGTGCCAGCTCACCCGGCAGCGGGAACACTGAAGCTTTCTTT.

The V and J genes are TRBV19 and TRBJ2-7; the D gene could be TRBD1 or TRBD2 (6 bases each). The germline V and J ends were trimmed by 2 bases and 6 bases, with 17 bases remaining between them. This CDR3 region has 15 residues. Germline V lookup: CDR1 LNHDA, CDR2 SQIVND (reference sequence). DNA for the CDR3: TGTGCCAGTAGTATATCCTCCGGGGGCGAGACCGAGCAGTACTTC. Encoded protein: CASSISSGGETEQYF.

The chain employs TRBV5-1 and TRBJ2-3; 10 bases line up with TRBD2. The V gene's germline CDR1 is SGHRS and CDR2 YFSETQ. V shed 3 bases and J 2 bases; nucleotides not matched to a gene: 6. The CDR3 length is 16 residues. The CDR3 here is CASSSGTSENTDTQYF. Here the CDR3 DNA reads TGCGCCAGCAGCTCCGGGACTAGCGAGAACACAGATACGCAGTATTTT.

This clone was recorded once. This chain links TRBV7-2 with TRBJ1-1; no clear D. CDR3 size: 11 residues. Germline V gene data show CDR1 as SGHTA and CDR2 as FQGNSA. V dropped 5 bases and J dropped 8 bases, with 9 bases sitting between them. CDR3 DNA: TGTGCCAGCAGCCGTCAAATCGAAGCTTTCTTT. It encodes CASSRQIEAFF.

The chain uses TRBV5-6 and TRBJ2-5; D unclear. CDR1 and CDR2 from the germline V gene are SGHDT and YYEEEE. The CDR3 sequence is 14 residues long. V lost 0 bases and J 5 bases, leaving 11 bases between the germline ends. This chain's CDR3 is CASSLGRPGETQYF. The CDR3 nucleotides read TGTGCCAGCAGCTTGGGGCGGCCGGGCGAGACCCAGTACTTC.

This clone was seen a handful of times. CDR3 residues: CASSSPRAYRMNTEAFF. The DNA for the CDR3 is TGTGCCAGCAGCTCCCCGAGGGCCTACCGGATGAACACTGAAGCTTTCTTT. The chain links TRBV7-2 to TRBJ1-1; D call uncertain. Germline values: CDR1 SGHTA, CDR2 FQGNSA. This CDR3 is built from 17 residues. Trimming took off 4 bases at V and 0 bases at J, with 18 bases between the two ends.

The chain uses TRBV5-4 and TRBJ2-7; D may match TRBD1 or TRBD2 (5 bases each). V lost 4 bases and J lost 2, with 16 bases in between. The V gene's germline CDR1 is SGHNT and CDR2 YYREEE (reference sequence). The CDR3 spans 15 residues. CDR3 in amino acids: CASSKRRDGAYEQYF. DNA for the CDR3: TGTGCCAGCAGCAAACGCCGGGACGGAGCCTACGAGCAGTACTTC.

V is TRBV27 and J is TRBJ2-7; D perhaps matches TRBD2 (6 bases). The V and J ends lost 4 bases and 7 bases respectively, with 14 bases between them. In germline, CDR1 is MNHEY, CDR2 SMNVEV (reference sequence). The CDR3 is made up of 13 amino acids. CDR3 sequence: CASSYGSGREQYF. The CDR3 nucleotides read TGTGCCAGCAGTTACGGCTCAGGGAGGGAGCAGTACTTC.

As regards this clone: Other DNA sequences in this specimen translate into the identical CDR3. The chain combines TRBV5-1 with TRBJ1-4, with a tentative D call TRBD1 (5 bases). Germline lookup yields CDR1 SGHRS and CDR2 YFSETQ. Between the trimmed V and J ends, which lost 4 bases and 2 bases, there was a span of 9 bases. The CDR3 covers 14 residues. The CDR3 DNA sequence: TGCGCCAGCAGCCCGGGGCCTACTAATGAAAAACTGTTTTTT. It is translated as CASSPGPTNEKLFF.

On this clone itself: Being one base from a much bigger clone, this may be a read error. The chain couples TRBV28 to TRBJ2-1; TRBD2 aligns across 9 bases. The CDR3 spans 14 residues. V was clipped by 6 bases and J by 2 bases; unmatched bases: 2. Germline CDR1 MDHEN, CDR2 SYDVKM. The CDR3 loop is CASRIAGAYNEQFF. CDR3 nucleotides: TGTGCCAGCAGAATAGCGGGAGCCTACAATGAGCAGTTCTTC.

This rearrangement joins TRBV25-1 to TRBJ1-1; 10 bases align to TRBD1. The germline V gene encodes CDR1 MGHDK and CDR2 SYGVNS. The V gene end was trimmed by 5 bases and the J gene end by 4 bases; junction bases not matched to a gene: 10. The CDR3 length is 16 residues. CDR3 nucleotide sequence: TGTGCCAGCAGTAACCTCGACAGGGGGCAGGGCACTGAAGCTTTCTTT. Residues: CASSNLDRGQGTEAFF.